Below, one T cell receptor beta chain is given with its context. The data originate from a study of shared clonotypes between healthy human individuals. Naive CD8 cells were CD45RO-negative, positively selected for CCR7, excluding terminally differentiated effector memory CD45RA+ cells. Deep-level assay runs were performed. Sequencing used immunoSEQ multiplex PCR; TCRdb keeps in-frame clones, though not all of them. The sample has hundreds of thousands of clones, 90% to 97% seen once. Germline CDR1 and CDR2: LNHDA and SQIVND (reference sequence). This CDR3 has 15 residues. After removal of 6 bases from V and 3 bases from J, the junction contained 5 bases not matched to a gene.

Source material: naive CD8+ T cells sorted from blood. The sequence came from a woman aged 25 to 39 in good health. The J gene is TRBJ2-1, the V gene TRBV19; 10 nucleotides agree with TRBD2. This chain's CDR3 is CASRWASGSYNEQFF. Written as DNA, the CDR3 is TGTGCCAGTAGATGGGCTAGCGGGAGCTACAATGAGCAGTTCTTC.